Ten or more counts support the clone carrying this TCR beta chain. Its antigen is not identified. These data belong to a study of regulatory T cells in long-lasting Graves disease. Study-level findings and limits: Clonotypes that were public and shared totalled a few thousand in persistent patients versus over 800 in new patients. Segments TRBV28, TRBJ1-2 and TRBJ2-5 showed preferential usage in persistent disease.

CDR1 SEHNR and CDR2 FQNEAQ come from the germline V gene (reference sequence). V lost 5 bases and J lost 0, with 16 bases in between. CDR3 length: 16 amino acids. Building the TCR beta libraries relied on iRepertoire HTBI primers, and CDR3 regions underwent Arm-PCR. TCRdb independently ran MiXCR on the multiplex PCR reads; one entry per CDR3 protein. The profile shows 350,000 to 400,000 distinct CDR3 sequences, 15% to 19% of them singletons. Indicated time point: newly diagnosed GD, antithyroid drugs for less than 3 months. PBMCs were the source of the RNA used for TCR sequencing. This specimen consisted of peripheral blood mononuclear cells (PBMCs), obtained at new diagnosis, from a patient treated with antithyroid drugs. The chain joins TRBV7-9 to TRBJ2-5, with D possibly being TRBD2 (6 bases). The receptor was isolated from a female donor with Graves disease. The CDR3 loop is CASSHRRGGDQETQYF. The CDR3 DNA reads TGTGCCAGCAGCCACCGACGGGGAGGAGACCAAGAGACCCAGTACTTC.